One sample yielded the 21 T cell receptor beta chains listed below, sequenced in a study of cytomegalovirus exposure and HLA in healthy donors. In the PCR, 60 Vbeta and 13 Jbeta primers were used. Method: immunoSEQ multiplex PCR; TCRdb's copy keeps in-frame clones and lacks some. Of roughly 160,000 clones in the sample, 70% to 80% are singletons; the top ten hold about 1.3%. The sequenced sample consisted of PBMCs. These receptor sequences come from a woman aged 50 to 60 in good health and CMV-seronegative.

J is TRBJ1-1 and V is TRBV28; 8 bases align to TRBD1. The CDR3 contains 16 residues. Per germline, CDR1 MDHEN and CDR2 SYDVKM. V shed 6 bases and J 5 bases; nucleotides not matched to a gene: 14. CDR3 bases: TGTGCCAGCAGCTCCGGGACCAGGGGGCCGGATACTGAAGCTTTCTTT. Its translation: CASSSGTRGPDTEAFF.

The rearrangement joins TRBV2 to TRBJ2-7; D is possibly TRBD1 (6 bases). Trimming stripped 1 base from V and 1 base from J, with 14 bases between. This CDR3 is built from 16 residues. Germline CDR1 is SNHLY and CDR2 is FYNNEI. CDR3 coding DNA: TGTGCCAGCAGTGAAGAAGGTGGACAGACGTCCTACGAGCAGTACTTC. This encodes CASSEEGGQTSYEQYF.

The J gene is TRBJ2-5, the V gene TRBV27; D may be TRBD2 (6 bases). There are 18 residues in the CDR3. V was cut by 5 bases and J by 0 bases, with 22 bases left in between. The germline CDR1 and CDR2 sequences are MNHEY and SMNVEV (reference sequence). CDR3 bases: TGTGCCAGCAGTCCCGACCTTTGGACGGGGGATTACCAAGAGACCCAGTACTTC. Its translation: CASSPDLWTGDYQETQYF.

This chain connects TRBV28 to TRBJ1-3; D remains unclear. The CDR3 is made up of 14 amino acids. V was trimmed by 3 bases and J by 4 bases, leaving 10 bases between them. CDR1 is MDHEN and CDR2 is SYDVKM in the germline V gene. The CDR3 here is CASSLDSGGNTIYF. The DNA for the CDR3 is TGTGCCAGCAGTTTGGACTCCGGGGGAAACACCATATATTTT.

This sequence joins TRBV6-5 and TRBJ2-1; D gene ambiguous. Looked up from germline, CDR1 is MNHEY and CDR2 is SVGAGI. CDR3 length: 15 amino acids. V was pared by 2 bases and J by 7 bases, with 15 bases between. The CDR3 sequence is CASSYRLFGVNEQFF. In DNA, the CDR3 is TGTGCCAGCAGTTACCGGTTATTTGGAGTTAATGAGCAGTTCTTC.

V and J are TRBV28 and TRBJ1-1, with a weak D call TRBD1 (6 bases). The CDR3 runs 14 residues. V was clipped by 4 bases and J by 2 bases, with 11 bases between them. Looked up from germline, CDR1 is MDHEN and CDR2 is SYDVKM. This CDR3 reads CASSYSQGNTEAFF. The DNA of the CDR3 is TGTGCCAGCAGTTATTCACAGGGAAACACTGAAGCTTTCTTT.

The chain joins TRBV5-1 to TRBJ1-1; TRBD1 agrees at 7 bases. Per the germline V gene, CDR1 is SGHRS and CDR2 is YFSETQ. J lost 0 bases, V lost 3 bases, and 2 bases had no gene match. This CDR3 has 14 residues. The CDR3 DNA sequence: TGCGCCAGCAGCTCGGACAGGATGAACACTGAAGCTTTCTTT. Encoded protein: CASSSDRMNTEAFF.

The V call is TRBV19, the J call TRBJ1-5; TRBD1 matches 8 bases. CDR1 and CDR2 (germline): LNHDA, SQIVND (reference sequence). The CDR3 consists of 15 residues. V gave up 7 bases and J gave up 5 bases; unmatched junction bases: 10. CDR3 residues: CASNQPGQGDQPQHF. CDR3 nucleotides: TGTGCCAGTAACCAGCCAGGACAGGGAGATCAGCCCCAGCATTTT.

Worth noting for this clone: One end of the junction fails to match germline, which may point to a read error. This CDR3 is CASRQSGGRTPLHF. The CDR3 nucleotides are TGCGCCAGCCGCCAGAGCGGGGGTAGGACACCCCTCCACTTT. This chain links TRBV4-3 with TRBJ1-6, with D possibly TRBD1 on 5 matching bases. This CDR3 contains 14 residues. Germline V gives CDR1 LGHNA, CDR2 YSLEER.

This chain links TRBV7-2 with TRBJ2-7; tentatively, D is TRBD1 (5 bases). The V and J ends lost 2 bases and 7 bases respectively, with 15 bases between them. CDR3 size: 14 residues. CDR1 and CDR2 from the germline V gene are SGHTA and FQGNSA. CDR3 protein: CASSLQFFRTEQYF. CDR3 sequence (DNA): TGTGCCAGCAGCTTACAATTCTTCCGGACAGAGCAGTACTTC.

The chain couples TRBV6-1 to TRBJ2-6; 9 nucleotides align to TRBD2. Germline assignment: CDR1 MNHNS and CDR2 SASEGT. The ends lost 4 bases at V and 1 base at J; junction bases unmatched: 5. The CDR3 sequence is 17 residues long. CDR3 sequence (DNA): TGTGCCAGCAGTGTAGCGGGAGTGTCGTCTGGGGCCAACGTCCTGACTTTC. This translates into CASSVAGVSSGANVLTF.

The rearrangement links TRBV25-1 to TRBJ1-3; D is perhaps TRBD1 (5 bases). Trimming pared 2 bases from V and 4 bases from J, leaving 12 bases between. The CDR3 is 15 amino acids. CDR1 is MGHDK and CDR2 is SYGVNS in the germline V gene. The CDR3 sequence: CASSEGGNRGNTIYF. The DNA of the CDR3 is TGTGCCAGCAGTGAAGGGGGGAACCGGGGAAACACCATATATTTT.

This sequence joins TRBV27 and TRBJ1-2, with D uncertain. The germline V gene has CDR1 MNHEY and CDR2 SMNVEV (reference sequence). This CDR3 has 13 residues. V lost 4 bases to trimming and J lost 8 bases, with 14 bases between them. The CDR3 sequence is CASSSDKAVGYTF. The DNA of the CDR3 is TGTGCCAGCAGTTCTGACAAGGCTGTAGGCTACACCTTC.

The sample holds one count of this clone. V gene TRBV9 combines with J gene TRBJ2-2; D remains unclear. V lost 1 base, J lost 1 base, and 5 bases lay in between. The germline V gene has CDR1 SGDLS and CDR2 YYNGEE. This CDR3 has 14 amino acids. The CDR3 here is CASSVNGNTGELFF. CDR3 bases: TGTGCCAGCAGCGTAAACGGGAACACCGGGGAGCTGTTTTTT.

This clone has just a few counts. CDR3 region: CASSQGNSLQETQYF. Here the CDR3 DNA reads TGTGCCAGCAGCCAAGGCAACAGCCTACAAGAGACCCAGTACTTC. The V call is TRBV4-2, the J call TRBJ2-5, with D hard to call. Trimming shortened V by 1 base and J by 2 bases, and 11 bases separated the two germline ends. Germline lookup yields CDR1 LGHNA and CDR2 YNFKEQ. The CDR3 contains 15 residues.

The chain employs TRBV7-8 and TRBJ1-6, with D possibly being TRBD1 (5 bases). Germline-derived CDR1 and CDR2 are SGHVS and FQNEAQ. The CDR3 contains 16 residues. Trimming took off 5 bases at V and 5 bases at J, with 16 bases between the two ends. The CDR3 region has the DNA TGTGCCAGCAGCCCCTACCCCCAGGGTAATAATTCACCCCTCCACTTT. Protein: CASSPYPQGNNSPLHF.

V and J are TRBV9 and TRBJ2-7; 10 positions agree with TRBD2. Germline CDR1 is SGDLS and CDR2 is YYNGEE. The CDR3 totals 14 residues. V dropped 4 bases and J dropped 5; count of bases not matched to a gene: 6. The CDR3 loop reads CASSKSGRANEQYF. CDR3 nucleotide sequence: TGTGCCAGCAGCAAAAGCGGGAGGGCTAACGAGCAGTACTTC.

The rearrangement links TRBV5-8 to TRBJ1-5; TRBD1 aligns across 9 bases. The CDR3 contains 14 residues. CDR1 and CDR2 from the germline V gene are SGHTS and YDEGEE. V dropped 1 base and J dropped 6; count of bases not matched to a gene: 2. CDR3 nucleotides: TGTGCCAGCAGCTTGAGGGACAGGGTTCAGCCCCAGCATTTT. Encoded protein: CASSLRDRVQPQHF. Looking up the rest from reference TRBV5-8 and TRBJ1-5 gives the full variable domain: EAGVTQSPTHLIKTRGQQATLRCSPISGHTSVYWYQQALGLGLQFLLWYDEGEERNRGNFPPRFSGRQFPNYSSELNVNALELEDSALYLCASSLRDRVQPQHFGDGTRLSIL.

The chain carries TRBV9 and TRBJ2-7, with 7 bases identical to TRBD1. Germline loops: CDR1 SGDLS, CDR2 YYNGEE. V was clipped by 4 bases and J by 3 bases; unmatched bases: 7. The CDR3 runs 14 residues. The CDR3 DNA sequence: TGTGCCAGCAGCTCCCGGGACAGCGGCTACGAGCAGTACTTC. It specifies CASSSRDSGYEQYF.

The rearrangement uses TRBV5-4 and TRBJ2-2, with 7 positions matching TRBD2. Germline CDR1 is SGHNT and CDR2 is YYREEE (reference sequence). V was clipped by 4 bases and J by 6 bases; unmatched bases: 12. The CDR3 totals 16 residues. CDR3 loop: CASSPGGDTTPGELFF. CDR3 DNA: TGTGCCAGCAGCCCGGGGGGTGACACCACACCCGGGGAGCTGTTTTTT.

The CDR3 DNA reads TGTGCCAGCAGCGTCGGAGGGTACGATGGCTACACCTTC. Its protein product is CASSVGGYDGYTF. This rearrangement joins TRBV9 to TRBJ1-2, with unresolved D. This CDR3 contains 13 residues. The V gene's germline CDR1 is SGDLS and CDR2 YYNGEE. Trimming removed 2 bases from V and 6 bases from J, with 11 bases in between. Supplemented by reference TRBV9 and TRBJ1-2, the full variable domain reads DSGVTQTPKHLITATGQRVTLRCSPRSGDLSVYWYQQSLDQGLQFLIQYYNGEERAKGNILERFSAQQFPDLHSELNLSSLELGDSALYFCASSVGGYDGYTFGSGTRLTVV.